This TCR beta chain originates from a study of blood T cells in healthy people across ages. PCR was performed a second time for roughly 7 to 11 cycles using a sample-barcoded 5' primer and a J-beta primer mix. TCRdb reprocessed the 5' RACE reads via MiXCR and lists one record per CDR3 protein. The data contain 1.5 million to 2 million distinct CDR3 sequences, about 30% of them singletons. CDR1 and CDR2 (germline): SGHRS, YFSETQ. V was clipped by 9 bases and J by 8 bases, with 18 bases between them. CDR3 length equals 13 residues. This TCR was sampled from a woman aged 25 to 39 in good health. The sequenced material came from blood. V usage is TRBV5-1 and J usage is TRBJ2-1; D is unclear. CDR3 loop: CATSSVRTHEQFF. DNA of the CDR3: TGCGCCACGAGCTCGGTCAGGACCCATGAGCAGTTCTTC.